Presented here are 7 T cell receptor beta chains from one specimen sequenced in a study of post-analysis software for immune sequencing data. These TCRs are of unknown antigen specificity. Points from the study as a whole: Controls had lower frequencies than patients of 4 or 5 TRBV segments, which included TRBV5-6, TRBV5-1 and TRBV20-1.

Tagging with unique molecular identifiers was a feature of the TCR beta cDNA libraries. MiXCR, run by TCRdb on the PCR reads, gives a single entry per CDR3 protein. Of more than 500,000 distinct CDR3 sequences listed, around 31% were seen once; the top ten hold less than 6%. The sequenced sample was blood. The receptors shown here come from a girl under 18 with multiple sclerosis.

J is TRBJ2-5 and V is TRBV12-3 or TRBV12-4, with TRBD1 identical over 9 bases. Losses at the gene ends were 9 bases for V and 4 bases for J; bases not matched to a gene: 9. This CDR3 is built from 14 residues. CDR3 region: CASRGTGRAETQYF. The CDR3 DNA reads as TGTGCCAGTCGGGGGACAGGGAGGGCAGAGACCCAGTACTTC.

This clonotype was found a few times. The chain carries TRBV29-1 and TRBJ1-4, with D maybe TRBD1 (5 bases). The CDR3 runs 14 residues. Trimming removed 7 bases from V and 3 bases from J, with 15 bases in between. Germline CDR1 is SQVTM and CDR2 is ANQGSEA. CDR3 protein: CSARLDTSNEKLFF. The CDR3 region has the DNA TGCAGCGCGAGATTGGACACCTCTAATGAAAAACTGTTTTTT.

This chain connects TRBV12-3 or TRBV12-4 to TRBJ1-2; 7 nucleotides match TRBD1. The ends lost 7 bases at V and 8 bases at J; junction bases unmatched: 10. The CDR3 runs to 13 residues. The DNA for the CDR3 is TGTGCCAGCACCGCCGTAAGACAGGGAGGCTACACCTTC. It translates to CASTAVRQGGYTF.

This clonotype was seen more than once but under ten times. This rearrangement joins TRBV5-1 to TRBJ2-7, with a tentative D call TRBD1 (5 bases). CDR3 length: 14 residues. V shed 8 bases and J shed 0 bases, with 15 bases lying between them. Germline CDR1 SGHRS, CDR2 YFSETQ. CDR3: CASQKTDLSYEQYF. CDR3 nucleotide sequence: TGCGCCAGTCAGAAGACAGACCTCTCCTACGAGCAGTACTTC. Together with reference TRBV5-1 and TRBJ2-7, the CDR3 gives the full variable domain: KAGVTQTPRYLIKTRGQQVTLSCSPISGHRSVSWYQQTPGQGLQFLFEYFSETQRNKGNFPGRFSGRQFSNSRSEMNVSTLELGDSALYLCASQKTDLSYEQYFGPGTRLTVT.

The gene calls are TRBV5-4 and TRBJ2-5, with D perhaps TRBD2 (5 bases). Trimming removed 0 bases at V and 5 bases at J, with 14 bases between. The CDR3 length is 15 residues. CDR1 is SGHNT, CDR2 YYREEE, per germline (reference sequence). CDR3 loop: CASSLGEYTEETQYF. CDR3 DNA sequence: TGTGCCAGCAGCTTGGGGGAGTATACAGAGGAGACCCAGTACTTC.

V gene TRBV11-2 combines with J gene TRBJ1-2, with D uncertain. This CDR3 contains 14 residues. CDR1 is SGHAT and CDR2 is FQNNGV in the germline V gene. The ends were cut back, 4 bases at V and 3 bases at J, with 12 bases in the middle. Here the CDR3 reads CASSSLSIDYGYTF. In nucleotides, the CDR3 is TGTGCCAGCAGCTCACTATCCATAGACTATGGCTACACCTTC.

This clonotype was observed a handful of times. The chain employs TRBV7-2 and TRBJ2-7; 8 bases map to TRBD2. This CDR3 is 16 amino acids long. J gave up 0 bases and V 0 bases, and 4 bases lay outside the gene matches. Germline CDR1 reads SGHTA; CDR2 reads FQGNSA. DNA of the CDR3: TGTGCCAGCAGCTTAGCGGCTAGCGGGCCCTCCTACGAGCAGTACTTC. Translation gives CASSLAASGPSYEQYF.